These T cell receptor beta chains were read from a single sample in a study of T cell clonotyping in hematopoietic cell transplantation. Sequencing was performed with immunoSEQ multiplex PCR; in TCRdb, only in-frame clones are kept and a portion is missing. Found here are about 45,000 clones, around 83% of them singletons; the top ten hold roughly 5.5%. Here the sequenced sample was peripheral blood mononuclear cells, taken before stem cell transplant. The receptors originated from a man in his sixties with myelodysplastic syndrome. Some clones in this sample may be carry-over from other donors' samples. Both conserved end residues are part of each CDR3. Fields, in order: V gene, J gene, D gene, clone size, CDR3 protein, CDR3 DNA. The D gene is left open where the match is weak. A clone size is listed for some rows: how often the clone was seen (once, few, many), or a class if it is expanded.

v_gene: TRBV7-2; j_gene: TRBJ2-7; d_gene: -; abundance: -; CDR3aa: CASSLESGDGYEQYF; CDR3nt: TGTGCCAGCAGCTTAGAATCGGGGGACGGCTACGAGCAGTACTTC
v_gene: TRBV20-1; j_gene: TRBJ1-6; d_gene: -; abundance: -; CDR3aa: CSAVGQGIHF; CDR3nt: -
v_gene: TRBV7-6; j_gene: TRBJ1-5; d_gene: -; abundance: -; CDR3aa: CASSPGPGQPQHF; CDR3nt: TGTGCCAGCAGCCCGGGACCAGGGCAGCCCCAGCATTTT
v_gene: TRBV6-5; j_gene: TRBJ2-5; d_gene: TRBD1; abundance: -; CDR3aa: CASSYSYRGETQYF; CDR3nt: TGTGCCAGCAGTTACTCGTACAGGGGGGAGACCCAGTACTTC
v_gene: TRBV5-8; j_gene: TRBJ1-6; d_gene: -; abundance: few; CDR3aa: CASSLAWGNSPLHF; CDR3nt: TGTGCCAGCAGCTTGGCCTGGGGAAATTCACCCCTCCACTTT
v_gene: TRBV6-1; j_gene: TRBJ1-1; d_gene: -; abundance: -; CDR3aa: CASSWEGMNTEAFF; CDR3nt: TGTGCCAGCAGTTGGGAGGGAATGAACACTGAAGCTTTCTTT
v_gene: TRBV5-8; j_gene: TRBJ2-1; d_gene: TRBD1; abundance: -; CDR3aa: CASSFLGQGSYNEQFF; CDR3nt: TGTGCCAGCAGCTTTTTGGGACAGGGGTCCTACAATGAGCAGTTCTTC
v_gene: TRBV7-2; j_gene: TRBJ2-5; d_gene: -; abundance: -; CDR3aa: CASSFQGSQETQYF; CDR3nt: TGTGCCAGCAGCTTCCAGGGGTCACAAGAGACCCAGTACTTC
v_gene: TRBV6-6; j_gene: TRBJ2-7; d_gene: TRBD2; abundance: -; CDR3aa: CASSLATGRVDEQYF; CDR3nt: TGTGCCAGCAGTTTAGCGACGGGGAGGGTTGACGAGCAGTACTTC
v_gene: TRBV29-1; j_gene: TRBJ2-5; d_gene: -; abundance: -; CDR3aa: CSVDRAEETQYF; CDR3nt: TGCAGCGTTGACAGGGCCGAAGAGACCCAGTACTTC
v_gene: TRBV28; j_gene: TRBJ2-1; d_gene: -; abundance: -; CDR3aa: CASSQSRGQFF; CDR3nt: TGTGCCAGCAGTCAGTCGCGGGGGCAGTTCTTC
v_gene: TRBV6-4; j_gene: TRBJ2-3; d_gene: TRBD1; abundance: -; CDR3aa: CASSDRPIRQGTFDTQYF; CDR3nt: TGTGCCAGCAGTGACCGCCCCATCAGACAGGGGACCTTCGATACGCAGTATTTT
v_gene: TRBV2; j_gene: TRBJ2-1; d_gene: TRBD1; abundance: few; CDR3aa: CASSGDRVTGNEQFF; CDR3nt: TGTGCCAGCAGCGGGGACAGGGTTACTGGCAATGAGCAGTTCTTC
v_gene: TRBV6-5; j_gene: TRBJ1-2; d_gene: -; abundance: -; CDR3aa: CASRDPGSSKGYTF; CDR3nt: TGTGCCAGCAGGGACCCCGGGTCATCTAAGGGCTACACCTTC
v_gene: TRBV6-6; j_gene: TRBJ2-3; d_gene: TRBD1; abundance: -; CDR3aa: CASSLTGYTQYF; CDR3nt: TGTGCCAGCAGTCTGACAGGGTATACGCAGTATTTT
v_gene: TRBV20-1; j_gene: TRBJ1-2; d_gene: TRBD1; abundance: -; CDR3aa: CSAKGQYGYTF; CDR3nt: TGCAGTGCTAAGGGACAGTATGGCTACACCTTC
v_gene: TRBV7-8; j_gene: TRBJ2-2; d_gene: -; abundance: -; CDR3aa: CASSSRVAGPFNTGELFF; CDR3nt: TGTGCCAGCAGCTCTCGAGTGGCAGGACCTTTTAACACCGGGGAGCTGTTTTTT
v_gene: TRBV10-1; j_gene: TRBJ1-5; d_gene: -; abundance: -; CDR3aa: CARNRVVGQPQHF; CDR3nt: TGCGCCAGGAACAGGGTAGTAGGTCAGCCCCAGCATTTT
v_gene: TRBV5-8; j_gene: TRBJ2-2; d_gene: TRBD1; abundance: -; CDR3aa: CASSLQQGSTGELFF; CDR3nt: TGTGCCAGCAGCCTTCAACAGGGGAGCACCGGGGAGCTGTTTTTT
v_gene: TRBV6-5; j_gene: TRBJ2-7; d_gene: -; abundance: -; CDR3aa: CASSSGSTYEQYF; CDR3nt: TGTGCCAGCAGCTCCGGTTCCACCTACGAGCAGTACTTC
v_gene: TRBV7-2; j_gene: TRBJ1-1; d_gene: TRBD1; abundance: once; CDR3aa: CASSRQGPTEAFF; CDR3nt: TGTGCCAGCAGCCGACAGGGTCCCACTGAAGCTTTCTTT
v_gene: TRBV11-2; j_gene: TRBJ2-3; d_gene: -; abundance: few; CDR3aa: CASSSDRNRNTQYF; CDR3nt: TGTGCCAGCAGCTCGGACAGAAACAGAAATACGCAGTATTTT
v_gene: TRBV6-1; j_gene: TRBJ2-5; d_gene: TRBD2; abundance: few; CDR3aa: CASSERASGRTQYF; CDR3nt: TGTGCCAGCAGTGAGAGGGCTAGCGGGAGGACCCAGTACTTC
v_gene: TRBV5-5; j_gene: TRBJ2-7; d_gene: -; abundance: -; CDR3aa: CASSLGGLAGEQYF; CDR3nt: TGTGCCAGCAGCCTGGGGGGCCTCGCGGGCGAGCAGTACTTC
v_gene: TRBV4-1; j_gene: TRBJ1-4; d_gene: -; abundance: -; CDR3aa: CASSQDRGSINEKLFF; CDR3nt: TGCGCCAGCAGCCAAGATAGGGGGTCGATTAATGAAAAACTGTTTTTT
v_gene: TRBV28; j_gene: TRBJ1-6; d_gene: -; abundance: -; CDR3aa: CASTHDFNSPLHF; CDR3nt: TGTGCCAGCACCCACGACTTTAATTCACCCCTCCACTTT
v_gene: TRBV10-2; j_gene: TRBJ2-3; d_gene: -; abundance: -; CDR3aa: CASTPPSTDTQYF; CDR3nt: TGCGCCAGCACCCCACCTAGCACAGATACGCAGTATTTT
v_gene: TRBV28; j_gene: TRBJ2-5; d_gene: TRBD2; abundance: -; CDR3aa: CASSLSSGQETQYF; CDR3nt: TGTGCCAGCAGTTTATCTAGCGGGCAAGAGACCCAGTACTTC
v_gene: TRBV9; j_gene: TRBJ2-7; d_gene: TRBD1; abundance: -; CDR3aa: CASSADRVHEQYF; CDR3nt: TGTGCCAGCAGCGCCGACAGGGTCCACGAGCAGTACTTC
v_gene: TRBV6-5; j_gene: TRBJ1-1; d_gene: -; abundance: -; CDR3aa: CASHGQHTEAFF; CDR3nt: TGTGCCAGCCACGGACAACATACTGAAGCTTTCTTT
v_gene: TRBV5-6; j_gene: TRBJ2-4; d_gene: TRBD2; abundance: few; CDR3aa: CASSLDSGGAKNIQYF; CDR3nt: TGTGCCAGCAGCTTGGACAGCGGGGGGGCCAAAAACATTCAGTACTTC
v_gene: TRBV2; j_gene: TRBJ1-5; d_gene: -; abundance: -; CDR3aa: CASSDDRKNQPQHF; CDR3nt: TGTGCCAGCAGTGACGACAGGAAAAATCAGCCCCAGCATTTT
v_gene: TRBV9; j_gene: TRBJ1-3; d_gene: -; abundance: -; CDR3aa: CASSVAGRAGNTIYF; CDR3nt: TGTGCCAGCAGCGTTGCAGGGAGGGCTGGAAACACCATATATTTT
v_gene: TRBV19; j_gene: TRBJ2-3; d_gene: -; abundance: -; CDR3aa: CASSGQGKVTDTQYF; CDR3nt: TGTGCCAGTAGCGGGCAGGGAAAAGTCACAGATACGCAGTATTTT
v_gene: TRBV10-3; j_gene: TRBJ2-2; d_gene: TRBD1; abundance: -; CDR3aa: CAITRRDSHTNTGELFF; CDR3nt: TGTGCCATCACCAGAAGGGACAGCCATACGAACACCGGGGAGCTGTTTTTT
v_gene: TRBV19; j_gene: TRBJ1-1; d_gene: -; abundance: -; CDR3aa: CASSITSRAEAFF; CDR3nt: TGTGCCAGTAGTATAACTTCCCGAGCTGAAGCTTTCTTT
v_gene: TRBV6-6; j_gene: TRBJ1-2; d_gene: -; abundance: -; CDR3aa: CASSYGTSNYGYTF; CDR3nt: TGTGCCAGCAGTTACGGGACCTCTAACTATGGCTACACCTTC
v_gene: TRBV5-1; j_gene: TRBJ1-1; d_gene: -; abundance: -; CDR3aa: CASSLGGWRTTEAFF; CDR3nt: TGCGCCAGCAGCTTGGGGGGGTGGAGAACCACTGAAGCTTTCTTT
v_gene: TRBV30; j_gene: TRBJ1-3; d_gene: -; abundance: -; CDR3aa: CAWRQESSGNTIYF; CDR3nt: TGTGCCTGGAGACAGGAGAGCTCTGGAAACACCATATATTTT
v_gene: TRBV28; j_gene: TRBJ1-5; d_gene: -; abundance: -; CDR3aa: CASSSQGLPQHF; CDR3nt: TGTGCCAGCAGTTCCCAGGGCCTGCCCCAGCATTTT
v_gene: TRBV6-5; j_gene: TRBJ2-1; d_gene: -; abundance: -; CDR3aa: CASSRGGWNEQFF; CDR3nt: TGTGCCAGCTCTAGAGGGGGGTGGAATGAGCAGTTCTTC
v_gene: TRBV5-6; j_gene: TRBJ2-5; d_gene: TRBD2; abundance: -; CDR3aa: CASSFIASGGFGGTQYF; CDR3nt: TGTGCCAGCAGCTTTATCGCTAGCGGGGGGTTCGGTGGGACCCAGTACTTC
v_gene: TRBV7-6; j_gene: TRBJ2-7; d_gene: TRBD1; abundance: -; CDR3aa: CASSFYGRGNSDEQYF; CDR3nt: TGTGCCAGCAGCTTCTACGGCAGGGGGAATAGCGACGAGCAGTACTTC
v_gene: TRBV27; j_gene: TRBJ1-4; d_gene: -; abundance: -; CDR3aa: CASSRQGATNEKLFF; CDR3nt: TGTGCCAGCAGTAGGCAGGGAGCGACTAATGAAAAACTGTTTTTT
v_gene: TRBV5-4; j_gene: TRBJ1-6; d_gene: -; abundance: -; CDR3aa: CASSLDRISPLHF; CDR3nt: TGTGCCAGCAGCTTGGACAGGATCTCACCCCTCCACTTT
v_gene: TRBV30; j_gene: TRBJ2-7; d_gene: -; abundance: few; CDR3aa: CAWTSPGSHEQYF; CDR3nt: TGTGCCTGGACTTCGCCAGGGAGCCACGAGCAGTACTTC
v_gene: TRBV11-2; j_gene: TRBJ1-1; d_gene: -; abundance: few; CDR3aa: CASSTWGTEAFF; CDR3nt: TGTGCCAGCAGCACATGGGGCACTGAAGCTTTCTTT
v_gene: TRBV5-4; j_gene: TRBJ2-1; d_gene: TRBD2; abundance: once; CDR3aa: CASSLVRTSGGYNEQFF; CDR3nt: TGTGCCAGCAGCTTGGTGAGGACTAGCGGGGGGTACAATGAGCAGTTCTTC
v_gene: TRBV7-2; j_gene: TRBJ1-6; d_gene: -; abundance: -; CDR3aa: CASSYPRRSLLVGPLHF; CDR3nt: TGTGCCAGCAGCTACCCCCGGAGGAGCCTCCTGGTAGGGCCCCTCCACTTT